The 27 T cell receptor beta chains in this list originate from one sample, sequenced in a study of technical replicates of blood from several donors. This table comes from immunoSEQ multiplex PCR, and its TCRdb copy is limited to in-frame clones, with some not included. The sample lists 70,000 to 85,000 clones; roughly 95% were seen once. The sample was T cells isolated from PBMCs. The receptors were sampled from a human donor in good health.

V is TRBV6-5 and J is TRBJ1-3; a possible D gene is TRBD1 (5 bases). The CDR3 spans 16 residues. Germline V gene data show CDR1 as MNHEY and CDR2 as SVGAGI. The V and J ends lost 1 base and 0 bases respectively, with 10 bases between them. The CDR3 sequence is CASSYWGPYSGNTIYF. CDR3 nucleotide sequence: TGTGCCAGCAGTTACTGGGGCCCCTACTCTGGAAACACCATATATTTT.

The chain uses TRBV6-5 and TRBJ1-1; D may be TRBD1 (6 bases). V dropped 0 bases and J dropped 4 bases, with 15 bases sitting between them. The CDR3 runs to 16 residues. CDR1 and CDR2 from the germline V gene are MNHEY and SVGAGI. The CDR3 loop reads CASSYSRGALITEAFF. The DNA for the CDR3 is TGTGCCAGCAGTTACTCGCGGGGGGCTCTTATCACTGAAGCTTTCTTT.

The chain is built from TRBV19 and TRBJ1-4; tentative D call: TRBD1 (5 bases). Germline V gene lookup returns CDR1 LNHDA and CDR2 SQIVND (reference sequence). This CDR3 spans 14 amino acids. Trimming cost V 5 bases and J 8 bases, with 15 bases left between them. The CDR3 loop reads CASSPGRGREKLFF. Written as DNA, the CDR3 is TGTGCCAGTAGTCCGGGCCGGGGGAGGGAAAAACTGTTTTTT.

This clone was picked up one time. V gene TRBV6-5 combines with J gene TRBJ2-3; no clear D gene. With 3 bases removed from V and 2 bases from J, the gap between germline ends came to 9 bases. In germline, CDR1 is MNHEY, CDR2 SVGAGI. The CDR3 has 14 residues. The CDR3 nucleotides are TGTGCCAGCAGTTATATACAAGACACAGATACGCAGTATTTT. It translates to CASSYIQDTDTQYF.

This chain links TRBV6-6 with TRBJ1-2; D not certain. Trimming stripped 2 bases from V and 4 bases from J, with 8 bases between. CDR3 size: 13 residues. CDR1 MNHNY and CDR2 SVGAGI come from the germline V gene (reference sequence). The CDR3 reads CASSYLGGYGYTF. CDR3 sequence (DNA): TGTGCCAGCAGTTACCTAGGAGGCTATGGCTACACCTTC.

CDR3 nucleotide sequence: TGCGCCAGCAGAGATAGCCTACCTCGGGACAGCGATAACTGGTACCAAGAGACCCAGTACTTC. Translated, it gives CASRDSLPRDSDNWYQETQYF. The rearrangement uses TRBV4-1 and TRBJ2-5; 7 bases map to TRBD1. Per germline, CDR1 MGHRA and CDR2 YSYEKL. V lost 6 bases to trimming and J lost 0 bases; unmatched junction nucleotides: 25. The CDR3 runs 21 residues.

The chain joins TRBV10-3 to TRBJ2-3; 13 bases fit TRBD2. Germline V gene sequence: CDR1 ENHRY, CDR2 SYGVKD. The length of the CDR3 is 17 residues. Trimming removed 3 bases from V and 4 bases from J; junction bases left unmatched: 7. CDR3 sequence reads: CAISEGLAGVKSDTQYF. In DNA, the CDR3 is TGTGCCATCAGTGAAGGACTAGCGGGAGTTAAATCAGATACGCAGTATTTT.

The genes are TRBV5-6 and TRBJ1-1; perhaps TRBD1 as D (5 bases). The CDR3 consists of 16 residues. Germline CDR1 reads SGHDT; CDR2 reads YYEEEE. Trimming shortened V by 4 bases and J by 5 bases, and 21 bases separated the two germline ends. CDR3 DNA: TGTGCCAGCAGCATTTTTGGCTTGACAGCCTGGACTGAAGCTTTCTTT. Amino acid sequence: CASSIFGLTAWTEAFF.

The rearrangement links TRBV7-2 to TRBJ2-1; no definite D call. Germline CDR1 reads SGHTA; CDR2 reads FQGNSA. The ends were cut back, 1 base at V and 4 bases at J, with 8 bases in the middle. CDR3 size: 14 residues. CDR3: CASSLGAGYNEQFF. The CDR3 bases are TGTGCCAGCAGCTTAGGGGCAGGTTACAATGAGCAGTTCTTC.

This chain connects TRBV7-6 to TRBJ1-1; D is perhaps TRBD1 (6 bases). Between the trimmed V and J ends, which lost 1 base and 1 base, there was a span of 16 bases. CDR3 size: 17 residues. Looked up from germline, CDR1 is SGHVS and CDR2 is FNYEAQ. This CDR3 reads CASSLVVGGRENTEAFF. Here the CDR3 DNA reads TGTGCCAGCAGCTTAGTAGTCGGGGGGCGTGAGAACACTGAAGCTTTCTTT. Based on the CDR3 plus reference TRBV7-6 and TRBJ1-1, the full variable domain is GAGVSQSPRYKVTKRGQDVALRCDPISGHVSLYWYRQALGQGPEFLTYFNYEAQQDKSGLPNDRFSAERPEGSISTLTIQRTEQRDSAMYRCASSLVVGGRENTEAFFGQGTRLTVV.

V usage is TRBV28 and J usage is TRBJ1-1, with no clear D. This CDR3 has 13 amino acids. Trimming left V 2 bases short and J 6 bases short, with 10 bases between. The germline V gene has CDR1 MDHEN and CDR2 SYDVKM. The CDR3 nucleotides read TGTGCCAGCAGTTTACAAACTATCGCTGAAGCTTTCTTT. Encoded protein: CASSLQTIAEAFF. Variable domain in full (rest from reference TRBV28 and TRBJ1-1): DVKVTQSSRYLVKRTGEKVFLECVQDMDHENMFWYRQDPGLGLRLIYFSYDVKMKEKGDIPEGYSVSREKKERFSLILESASTNQTSMYLCASSLQTIAEAFFGQGTRLTVV.

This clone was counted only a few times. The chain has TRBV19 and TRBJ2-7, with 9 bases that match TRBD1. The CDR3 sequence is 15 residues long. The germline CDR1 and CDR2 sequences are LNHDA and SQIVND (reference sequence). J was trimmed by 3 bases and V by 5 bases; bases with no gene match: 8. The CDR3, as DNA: TGTGCCAGTAGTGTTCAGGGACAGGGCTTCTACGAGCAGTACTTC. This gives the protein CASSVQGQGFYEQYF.

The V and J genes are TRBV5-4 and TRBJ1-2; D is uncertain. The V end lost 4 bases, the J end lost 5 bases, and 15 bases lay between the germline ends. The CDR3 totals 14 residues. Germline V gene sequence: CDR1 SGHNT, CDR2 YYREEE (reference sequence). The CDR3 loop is CASSGSTRWYGYTF. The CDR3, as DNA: TGTGCCAGCAGCGGATCGACTCGGTGGTATGGCTACACCTTC.

In DNA form, the CDR3 reads TGCAGCGTTGATCTAGCAGATACGCAGTATTTT. It is translated as CSVDLADTQYF. The V gene is TRBV29-1, the J gene TRBJ2-3; D gene ambiguous. The V gene's germline CDR1 is SQVTM and CDR2 ANQGSEA. The CDR3 has 11 residues. V shed 3 bases and J shed 4 bases, with 5 bases lying between them.

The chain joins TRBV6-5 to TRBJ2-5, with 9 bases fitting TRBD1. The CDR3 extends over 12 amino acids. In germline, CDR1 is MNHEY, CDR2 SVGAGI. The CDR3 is CGTGQGGETQYF. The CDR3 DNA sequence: TGTGGTACGGGACAGGGAGGAGAGACCCAGTACTTC.

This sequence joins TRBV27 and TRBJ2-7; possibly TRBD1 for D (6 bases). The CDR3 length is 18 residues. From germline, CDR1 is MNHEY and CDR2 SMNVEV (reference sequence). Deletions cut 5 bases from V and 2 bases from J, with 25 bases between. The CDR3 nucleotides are TGTGCCAGCAGTCCCCAACAGGGTAACCTACGGCGGCCCTACGAGCAGTACTTC. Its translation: CASSPQQGNLRRPYEQYF.

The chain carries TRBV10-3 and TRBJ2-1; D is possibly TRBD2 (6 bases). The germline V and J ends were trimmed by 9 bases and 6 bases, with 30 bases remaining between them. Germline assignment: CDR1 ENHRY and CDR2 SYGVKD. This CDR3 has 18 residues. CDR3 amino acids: CAMGGLPRGTKPGNEQFF. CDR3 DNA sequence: TGTGCCATGGGAGGCCTACCGCGCGGGACCAAACCGGGCAATGAGCAGTTCTTC.

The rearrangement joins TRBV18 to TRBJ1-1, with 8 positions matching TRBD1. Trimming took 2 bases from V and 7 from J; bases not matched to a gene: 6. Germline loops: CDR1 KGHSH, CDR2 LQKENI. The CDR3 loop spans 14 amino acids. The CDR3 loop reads CASSPGRGQGEAFF. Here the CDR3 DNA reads TGTGCCAGCTCACCAGGCAGGGGGCAGGGTGAAGCTTTCTTT.

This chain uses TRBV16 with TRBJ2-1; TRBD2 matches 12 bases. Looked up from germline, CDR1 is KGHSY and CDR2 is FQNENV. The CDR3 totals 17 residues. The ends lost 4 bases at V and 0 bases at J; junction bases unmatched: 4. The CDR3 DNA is TGTGCCAGCAGCCCCGGACTAGCGGGGAGCTCCTACAATGAGCAGTTCTTC. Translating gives CASSPGLAGSSYNEQFF.

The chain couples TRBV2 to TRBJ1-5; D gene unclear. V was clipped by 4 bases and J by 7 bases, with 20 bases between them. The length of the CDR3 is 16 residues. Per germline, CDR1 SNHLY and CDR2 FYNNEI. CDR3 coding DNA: TGTGCCAGCAGTGGGACCCTCCGAACGGGGTCCCAGCCCCAGCATTTT. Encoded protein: CASSGTLRTGSQPQHF.

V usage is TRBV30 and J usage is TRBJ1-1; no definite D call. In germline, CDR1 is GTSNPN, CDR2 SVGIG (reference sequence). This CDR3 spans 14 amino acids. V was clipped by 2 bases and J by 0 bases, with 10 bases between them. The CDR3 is CAWSFSTLNTEAFF. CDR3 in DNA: TGTGCCTGGAGTTTTAGCACCCTGAACACTGAAGCTTTCTTT.

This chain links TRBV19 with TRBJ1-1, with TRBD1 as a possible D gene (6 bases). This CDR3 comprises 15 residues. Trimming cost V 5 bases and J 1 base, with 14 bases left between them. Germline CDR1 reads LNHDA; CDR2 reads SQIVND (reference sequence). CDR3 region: CASSDQSQGNTEAFF. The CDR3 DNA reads TGTGCCAGTAGTGACCAATCACAGGGGAACACTGAAGCTTTCTTT.

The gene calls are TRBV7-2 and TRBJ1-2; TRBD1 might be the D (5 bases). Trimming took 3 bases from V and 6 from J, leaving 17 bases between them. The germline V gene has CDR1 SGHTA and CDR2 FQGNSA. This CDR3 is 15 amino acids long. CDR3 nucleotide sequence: TGTGCCAGCAGCTTCAGTACAGGCATCTCGGATGGCTACACCTTC. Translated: CASSFSTGISDGYTF.

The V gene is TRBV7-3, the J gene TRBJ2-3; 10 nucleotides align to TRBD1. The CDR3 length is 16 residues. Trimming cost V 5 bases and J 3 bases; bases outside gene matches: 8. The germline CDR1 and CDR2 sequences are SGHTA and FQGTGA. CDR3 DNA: TGTGCCAGCAGCCTTGGGGGACAGGGGAGTACAGATACGCAGTATTTT. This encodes CASSLGGQGSTDTQYF.

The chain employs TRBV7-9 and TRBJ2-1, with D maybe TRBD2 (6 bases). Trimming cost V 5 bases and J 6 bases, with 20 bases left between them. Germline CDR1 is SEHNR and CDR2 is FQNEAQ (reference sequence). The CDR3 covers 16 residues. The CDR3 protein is CASSPPGGVGLNEQFF. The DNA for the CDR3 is TGTGCCAGCAGCCCCCCAGGAGGGGTCGGCCTCAATGAGCAGTTCTTC.

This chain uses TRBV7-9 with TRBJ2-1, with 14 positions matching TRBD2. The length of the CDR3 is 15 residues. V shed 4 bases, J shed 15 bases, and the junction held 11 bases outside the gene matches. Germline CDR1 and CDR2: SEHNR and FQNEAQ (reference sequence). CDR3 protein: CASSSGTSGGPGGFF. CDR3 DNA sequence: TGTGCCAGCAGCTCCGGGACTAGCGGGGGCCCCGGGGGGTTCTTC.

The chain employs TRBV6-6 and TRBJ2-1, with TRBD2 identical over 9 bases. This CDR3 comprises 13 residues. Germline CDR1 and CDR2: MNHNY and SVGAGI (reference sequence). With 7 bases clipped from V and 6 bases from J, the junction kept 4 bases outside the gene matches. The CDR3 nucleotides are TGTGCCAGCACGGGGCGGGGGGGCAATGAGCAGTTCTTC. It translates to CASTGRGGNEQFF.